This T cell receptor beta chain was profiled in a study of T-cell memory formation after mild COVID-19. Overall study context: Across donors, TCR clusters were largely donor specific. Study-wide findings and caveats: Second-wave clones with a day 37 peak had unconfirmed SARS-CoV-2 specificity. Contracting CD4+ clones were located mainly in CM and EM, and CD8+ clones in EMRA.

CDR1 and CDR2 (germline): LGHNA, YSLEER. V was pared by 0 bases and J by 0 bases, with 8 bases between. The CDR3 length is 15 residues. This clonotype was seen more than once but under ten times. The antigen remains unidentified. TCR alpha and TCR beta cDNA libraries carrying sample barcodes and UMIs came from 5'RACE with constant-segment primers. One entry per CDR3 protein, called by TCRdb with MiXCR from the 5' RACE reads. There are fewer than 250,000 distinct CDR3 sequences in the sample; around 25% occur only once, and 10% to 12% lies in the top ten. This clonotype was sampled from an adult woman who had mild COVID-19 (a few samples of this study predate the infection). Cell type and time point are not known. The sequenced sample consisted of PBMCs or a T cell subset sorted from them (not recorded which). The rearrangement uses TRBV4-3 and TRBJ1-1; D might be TRBD1 (6 bases). CDR3 in DNA: TGCGCCAGCAGCCAAGAGGCAGGGGTGAACACTGAAGCTTTCTTT. It encodes CASSQEAGVNTEAFF.